One sample yielded the 26 T cell receptor beta chains listed below, sequenced in a study of blood T cell repertoires in COVID-19. Produced via immunoSEQ multiplex PCR; TCRdb's table is partial and in-frame only. The table records about 110,000 clones, 65% to 80% of them present only once. Sample: peripheral blood. These receptors all come from a woman aged 55-75 years with acute or convalescent COVID-19.

V is TRBV7-8 and J is TRBJ2-5, with TRBD2 matching 7 bases. Germline CDR1 is SGHVS and CDR2 is FQNEAQ. V lost 5 bases, J lost 5 bases, and 8 bases stayed unmatched. The CDR3 is 14 residues long. The CDR3 DNA reads TGTGCCAGCAGCGCCCGGCCCGGGGGGGAGACCCAGTACTTC. Protein product: CASSARPGGETQYF. Complete variable domain (other parts from reference TRBV7-8 and TRBJ2-5): GAGVSQSPRYKVAKRGQDVALRCDPISGHVSLFWYQQALGQGPEFLTYFQNEAQLDKSGLPSDRFFAERPEGSVSTLKIQRTQQEDSAVYLCASSARPGGETQYFGPGTRLLVL.

In nucleotides, the CDR3 is TGTGCCACCAGCAGAGAATGGGGACAGAAAATCACCGGGGAGCTGTTTTTT. It encodes CATSREWGQKITGELFF. The chain combines TRBV15 with TRBJ2-2, with 7 bases identical to TRBD1. CDR3 size: 17 residues. The J segment lost 4 bases and the V segment lost 0 bases, leaving 8 bases of the junction unmatched. Germline assignment: CDR1 LNHNV and CDR2 YYDKDF (reference sequence). The whole variable domain, filled in from reference TRBV15 and TRBJ2-2, reads DAMVIQNPRYQVTQFGKPVTLSCSQTLNHNVMYWYQQKSSQAPKLLFHYYDKDFNNEADTPDNFQSRRPNTSFCFLDIRSPGLGDTAMYLCATSREWGQKITGELFFGEGSRLTVL.

The gene calls are TRBV12-5 and TRBJ2-7, with 8 bases fitting TRBD1. CDR3 length: 14 residues. The J segment lost 4 bases and the V segment lost 8 bases, leaving 10 bases of the junction unmatched. CDR1 is LGHNT, CDR2 FRNRAP, per germline. The CDR3 region is CASRSGQGWYEQYF. CDR3 nucleotide sequence: TGTGCTAGTCGTAGCGGACAGGGATGGTACGAGCAGTACTTC.

J is TRBJ1-6 and V is TRBV6-6; a weak D match, TRBD1 (6 bases). V was trimmed by 5 bases and J by 2 bases, leaving 16 bases between them. Germline assignment: CDR1 MNHNY and CDR2 SVGAGI (reference sequence). The CDR3 is made up of 17 amino acids. This CDR3 is CASSQMDRSTYNSPLHF. In DNA form, the CDR3 reads TGTGCCAGCAGTCAAATGGACAGATCAACCTATAATTCACCCCTCCACTTT.

The chain couples TRBV4-3 to TRBJ1-3; D is perhaps TRBD1 (6 bases). CDR1 and CDR2 from the germline V gene are LGHNA and YSLEER. With 1 base removed from V and 2 bases from J, the gap between germline ends came to 12 bases. The CDR3 loop spans 16 amino acids. The CDR3 coding sequence is TGCGCCAGCAGCCAAGTCCCAGGGGAGCCTGGAAACACCATATATTTT. As protein: CASSQVPGEPGNTIYF.

V gene TRBV5-1 combines with J gene TRBJ1-2; no reliable D call. V lost 1 base to trimming and J lost 0 bases, with 10 bases between them. This CDR3 contains 15 residues. CDR1 SGHRS and CDR2 YFSETQ come from the germline V gene. CDR3 region: CASSLSPGSNYGYTF. CDR3 sequence (DNA): TGCGCCAGCAGCTTGAGTCCGGGATCTAACTATGGCTACACCTTC.

CDR3 residues: CSVEGEVDEQYF. CDR3 DNA: TGCAGCGTTGAAGGGGAGGTTGACGAGCAGTACTTC. This sequence joins TRBV29-1 and TRBJ2-7; tentative D call: TRBD2 (6 bases). The CDR3 totals 12 residues. Germline V gene data show CDR1 as SQVTM and CDR2 as ANQGSEA. V was shortened by 1 base and J by 5 bases, with 9 bases between the two germline ends.

In this sample, this clone turned up once. The chain carries TRBV7-2 and TRBJ1-2; a possible D gene is TRBD1 (6 bases). CDR1 is SGHTA, CDR2 FQGNSA, per germline. There are 14 residues in the CDR3. Trimming removed 1 base at V and 4 bases at J, with 10 bases between. In nucleotides, the CDR3 is TGTGCCAGCAGCTTAGTTCAAGGGGGCTATGGCTACACCTTC. Residues: CASSLVQGGYGYTF.

The J gene is TRBJ2-5, the V gene TRBV12-3 or TRBV12-4; unclear D gene. Trimming stripped 7 bases from V and 0 bases from J, with 9 bases between. This CDR3 has 13 residues. The CDR3 bases are TGTGCCAGCAAATCCGCTAACCAAGAGACCCAGTACTTC. Its protein is CASKSANQETQYF.

The rearrangement uses TRBV7-6 and TRBJ1-1, with 7 bases identical to TRBD1. CDR3 length: 15 amino acids. V dropped 5 bases and J dropped 3; count of bases not matched to a gene: 9. Germline V gene sequence: CDR1 SGHVS, CDR2 FNYEAQ. Here the CDR3 DNA reads TGTGCCAGCAGCCCGAGCACGACAGGGCACACTGAAGCTTTCTTT. Translation: CASSPSTTGHTEAFF. The full variable domain, in which reference TRBV7-6 and TRBJ1-1 provide the parts outside the CDR3, is GAGVSQSPRYKVTKRGQDVALRCDPISGHVSLYWYRQALGQGPEFLTYFNYEAQQDKSGLPNDRFSAERPEGSISTLTIQRTEQRDSAMYRCASSPSTTGHTEAFFGQGTRLTVV.

The J gene is TRBJ1-4, the V gene TRBV6-2 or TRBV6-3; no reliable D call. From germline, CDR1 is MNHEY and CDR2 SVGEGT. V was cut by 2 bases and J by 0 bases, with 13 bases left in between. The CDR3 is made up of 17 amino acids. The CDR3 DNA is TGTGCCAGCAGTTACGGGCAGACACTCGCAACTAATGAAAAACTGTTTTTT. Translating gives CASSYGQTLATNEKLFF.

The CDR3 DNA follows: TGTGCCAGCAGGGACAGGGGTTACGAGCAGTACTTC. Its protein is CASRDRGYEQYF. The V gene is TRBV2, the J gene TRBJ2-7; 9 nucleotides agree with TRBD1. This CDR3 has 12 amino acids. CDR1 SNHLY and CDR2 FYNNEI come from the germline V gene. The V gene end was trimmed by 6 bases and the J gene end by 4 bases; junction bases not matched to a gene: 1.

This sequence joins TRBV29-1 and TRBJ1-5; 9 bases map to TRBD1. The CDR3 is 13 amino acids. Germline lookup yields CDR1 SQVTM and CDR2 ANQGSEA. V lost 5 bases and J lost 4; bases outside the gene matches: 3. DNA of the CDR3: TGCAGCGTTTGGGACAGGGAAAATCAGCCCCAGCATTTT. Residues: CSVWDRENQPQHF.

The chain joins TRBV6-5 to TRBJ1-5; 8 bases are a match to TRBD1. V gave up 2 bases and J gave up 6 bases; unmatched junction bases: 3. This CDR3 is built from 14 residues. Germline CDR1 MNHEY, CDR2 SVGAGI. Written as DNA, the CDR3 is TGTGCCAGCAGTTACGCGACAGGGGTTCAGCCCCAGCATTTT. Protein product: CASSYATGVQPQHF.

The chain couples TRBV27 to TRBJ2-6, with D unresolved. Germline-derived CDR1 and CDR2 are MNHEY and SMNVEV (reference sequence). The CDR3 is made up of 17 amino acids. V was shortened by 4 bases and J by 0 bases, with 13 bases between the two germline ends. The CDR3 protein is CASSSQEGLSGANVLTF. DNA of the CDR3: TGTGCCAGCAGTTCGCAGGAAGGCCTCTCTGGGGCCAACGTCCTGACTTTC.

The rearrangement joins TRBV5-8 to TRBJ2-5; tentative D call: TRBD1 (6 bases). Germline CDR1 reads SGHTS; CDR2 reads YDEGEE. The CDR3 sequence is 12 residues long. Trimming shortened V by 10 bases and J by 2 bases, and 12 bases separated the two germline ends. CDR3 bases: TGTGCCGGACAGACAGATCAAGAGACCCAGTACTTC. Translation: CAGQTDQETQYF.

This chain uses TRBV24-1 with TRBJ2-5, with D perhaps TRBD2 (6 bases). CDR3 length: 13 residues. CDR1 is KGHDR, CDR2 SFDVKD, per germline. V was pared by 9 bases and J by 6 bases, with 16 bases between. The CDR3 reads CATGGGDVKTQYF. As DNA, the CDR3 is TGTGCCACCGGAGGAGGGGACGTGAAGACCCAGTACTTC.

V gene TRBV11-2 combines with J gene TRBJ2-5; the D gene is possibly TRBD2 (6 bases). The CDR3 is 15 amino acids. Germline loops: CDR1 SGHAT, CDR2 FQNNGV. Trimming stripped 5 bases from V and 2 bases from J, with 15 bases between. The CDR3: CASSLNRDSQETQYF. The CDR3 DNA sequence: TGTGCCAGCAGCCTGAACCGGGACTCACAAGAGACCCAGTACTTC.

The genes are TRBV3-1 (or the pseudogene TRBV3-2) and TRBJ1-2; TRBD1 matches at 8 bases. Per germline, CDR1 LGHDT and CDR2 YNNKEL (reference sequence). J lost 7 bases, V lost 0 bases, and 7 bases had no gene match. This CDR3 contains 15 residues. This CDR3 is CASSQDSTGASGYTF. The CDR3 nucleotides are TGTGCCAGCAGCCAAGATTCGACAGGGGCCTCTGGCTACACCTTC.

The chain has TRBV2 and TRBJ1-1; D call uncertain. CDR1 SNHLY and CDR2 FYNNEI come from the germline V gene. The CDR3 covers 14 residues. V lost 6 bases, J lost 1 base, and 12 bases lay in between. CDR3 loop: CASRSLMSNTEAFF. Written as DNA, the CDR3 is TGTGCCAGCAGGTCCCTTATGTCGAACACTGAAGCTTTCTTT.

The rearrangement links TRBV6-1 to TRBJ1-2; possibly TRBD1 for D (5 bases). Trimming removed 2 bases at V and 9 bases at J, with 13 bases between. The CDR3 is 13 amino acids. Germline V gene sequence: CDR1 MNHNS, CDR2 SASEGT. CDR3 residues: CASSEWQGGSYTF. The CDR3, as DNA: TGTGCCAGCAGTGAATGGCAGGGAGGGAGCTACACCTTC.

The V call is TRBV5-6, the J call TRBJ1-1, with D perhaps TRBD1 (5 bases). In germline, CDR1 is SGHDT, CDR2 YYEEEE. The CDR3 contains 13 residues. V was shortened by 3 bases and J by 5 bases, with 11 bases between the two germline ends. CDR3 DNA: TGTGCCAGCAGCTGGGAGGGGCTGACTGAAGCTTTCTTT. Translated: CASSWEGLTEAFF.

The V gene is TRBV9, the J gene TRBJ1-5, with D uncertain. The CDR3 spans 13 residues. Germline V gene sequence: CDR1 SGDLS, CDR2 YYNGEE. V lost 2 bases and J 4 bases, leaving 7 bases between the germline ends. This CDR3 is CASSVGLNQPQHF. As DNA, the CDR3 is TGTGCCAGCAGCGTTGGGCTGAATCAGCCCCAGCATTTT. The full variable domain, with the rest looked up from reference TRBV9 and TRBJ1-5, is DSGVTQTPKHLITATGQRVTLRCSPRSGDLSVYWYQQSLDQGLQFLIQYYNGEERAKGNILERFSAQQFPDLHSELNLSSLELGDSALYFCASSVGLNQPQHFGDGTRLSIL.

The chain combines TRBV28 with TRBJ2-1; 10 nucleotides align to TRBD2. Losses at the gene ends were 4 bases for V and 4 bases for J; bases not matched to a gene: 7. CDR3 length: 16 amino acids. Germline V gives CDR1 MDHEN, CDR2 SYDVKM. The CDR3 DNA follows: TGTGCCAGCAGTTCAGCCGGGACTAGCGCATACAATGAGCAGTTCTTC. Translated: CASSSAGTSAYNEQFF.

The V call is TRBV4-3, the J call TRBJ1-2, with a tentative D call TRBD1 (6 bases). CDR1 is LGHNA and CDR2 is YSLEER in the germline V gene. Trimming shortened V by 0 bases and J by 4 bases, and 18 bases separated the two germline ends. This CDR3 is 17 amino acids long. The CDR3 nucleotides read TGCGCCAGCAGCCAAGATTTTGTTGGGGGCGCATCCTATGGCTACACCTTC. This codes for CASSQDFVGGASYGYTF.

This chain uses TRBV5-6 with TRBJ2-7; 7 bases are shared with TRBD2. V trimming: 0 bases; J trimming: 4 bases; junction bases outside the gene matches: 7. Per germline, CDR1 SGHDT and CDR2 YYEEEE. The CDR3 has 15 amino acids. CDR3 DNA: TGTGCCAGCAGCTTGGTTGGGAGGGGCTTGTACGAGCAGTACTTC. Its protein product is CASSLVGRGLYEQYF. The entire variable domain, with the rest obtained from reference TRBV5-6 and TRBJ2-7, is as follows: DAGVTQSPTHLIKTRGQQVTLRCSPKSGHDTVSWYQQALGQGPQFIFQYYEEEERQRGNFPDRFSGHQFPNYSSELNVNALLLGDSALYLCASSLVGRGLYEQYFGPGTRLTVT.